Presented here are 31 T cell receptor beta chains from one specimen sequenced in a study of cytomegalovirus exposure and HLA in healthy donors. Assay: immunoSEQ multiplex PCR; the TCRdb copy retains only in-frame clones and omits some. The sample carries 100,000 to 150,000 clones, about 93% recorded once. Sequenced sample: PBMCs. Source of these receptors: a woman aged 18-30 years in good health and CMV-seronegative.

The rearrangement links TRBV25-1 to TRBJ1-6; 10 bases map to TRBD1. Trimming at V came to 8 bases and at J to 10 bases, leaving 5 bases not matched to a gene. The CDR3 loop spans 13 amino acids. Looked up from germline, CDR1 is MGHDK and CDR2 is SYGVNS. The CDR3 DNA sequence: TGTGCCAGCCGGGACAGGGGACACTCACCCCTCCACTTT. As protein: CASRDRGHSPLHF.

The chain links TRBV30 to TRBJ1-1; D possibly corresponds to TRBD1 (5 bases). Germline assignment: CDR1 GTSNPN and CDR2 SVGIG (reference sequence). The CDR3 has 13 amino acids. The V gene lost 2 bases and the J gene lost 8 bases, with 15 bases spanning the gap. CDR3 residues: CAWSLSGDREAFF. The CDR3 nucleotides are TGTGCCTGGAGTCTCTCGGGGGACCGAGAAGCTTTCTTT. The complete variable domain, with remaining parts taken from reference TRBV30 and TRBJ1-1, reads SQTIHQWPATLVQPVGSPLSLECTVEGTSNPNLYWYRQAAGRGLQLLFYSVGIGQISSEVPQNLSASRPQDRQFILSSKKLLLSDSGFYLCAWSLSGDREAFFGQGTRLTVV.

The V call is TRBV2, the J call TRBJ1-2; a possible D gene is TRBD1 (5 bases). V was clipped by 8 bases and J by 8 bases, with 21 bases between them. Germline V CDR1 and CDR2: SNHLY, FYNNEI. The CDR3 runs 14 residues. CDR3 residues: CASGRGQEELGYTF. CDR3 sequence (DNA): TGTGCCAGCGGTAGAGGACAAGAGGAGCTAGGCTACACCTTC.

The J gene is TRBJ1-5, the V gene TRBV28, with a possible D match to TRBD1 (6 bases). Germline V gives CDR1 MDHEN, CDR2 SYDVKM. The CDR3 spans 15 residues. Trimming removed 5 bases at V and 6 bases at J, with 17 bases between. This CDR3 is CASSPRGGVGQPQHF. CDR3 coding DNA: TGTGCCAGCAGTCCTCGAGGGGGGGTCGGTCAGCCCCAGCATTTT.

The chain is built from TRBV18 and TRBJ2-7; 7 bases agree with TRBD1. The CDR3 runs to 17 residues. CDR1 and CDR2 from the germline V gene are KGHSH and LQKENI. The trim removed 2 bases at V and 3 bases at J, leaving 13 bases unmatched. CDR3 bases: TGTGCCAGCTCACCAACAAAAACAGGGGTGCCTAACTACGAGCAGTACTTC. Translation: CASSPTKTGVPNYEQYF.

J is TRBJ1-4 and V is TRBV28; 8 bases match TRBD1. V lost 5 bases, J lost 9 bases, and 11 bases stayed unmatched. The CDR3 extends over 15 amino acids. Germline V CDR1 and CDR2: MDHEN, SYDVKM. CDR3 nucleotide sequence: TGTGCCAGCAGTCCATCGGACAGGGTTGTAAAAAAACTGTTTTTT. Encoded protein: CASSPSDRVVKKLFF. Supplemented by reference TRBV28 and TRBJ1-4, the full variable domain reads DVKVTQSSRYLVKRTGEKVFLECVQDMDHENMFWYRQDPGLGLRLIYFSYDVKMKEKGDIPEGYSVSREKKERFSLILESASTNQTSMYLCASSPSDRVVKKLFFGSGTQLSVL.

V and J are TRBV5-1 and TRBJ1-1, with D uncertain. The CDR3 covers 14 residues. The V end was cut by 4 bases, the J end by 1 base, with 11 bases between. Germline V CDR1 and CDR2: SGHRS, YFSETQ. CDR3 sequence: CASSNQITNTEAFF. The CDR3 DNA follows: TGCGCCAGCAGCAACCAGATTACGAACACTGAAGCTTTCTTT.

The chain recombines TRBV5-6 with TRBJ2-7; D might be TRBD2 (5 bases). CDR1 SGHDT and CDR2 YYEEEE come from the germline V gene. This CDR3 contains 14 residues. With 3 bases removed from V and 7 bases from J, the gap between germline ends came to 17 bases. As DNA, the CDR3 is TGTGCCAGCAGCTCCGGGGTGCCCGCGGTGGAGCAGTACTTC. It is translated as CASSSGVPAVEQYF.

J is TRBJ1-5 and V is TRBV30, with no clear D. This CDR3 has 12 amino acids. Trimming pared 2 bases from V and 5 bases from J, leaving 7 bases between. From germline, CDR1 is GTSNPN and CDR2 SVGIG (reference sequence). The CDR3 here is CAWSHSDQPQHF. DNA of the CDR3: TGTGCCTGGAGTCACAGTGATCAGCCCCAGCATTTT.

The chain links TRBV9 to TRBJ2-2, with D possibly matching TRBD2 (5 bases). The V gene's germline CDR1 is SGDLS and CDR2 YYNGEE. The CDR3 is 14 amino acids. Trimming cost V 8 bases and J 1 base, with 12 bases left between them. The CDR3 DNA sequence: TGTGCCAGTCGACTATACTTGAACACCGGGGAGCTGTTTTTT. It codes for CASRLYLNTGELFF.

In its sample, this clone was seen once. The genes are TRBV18 and TRBJ1-6; 10 nucleotides match TRBD1. The CDR3 length is 15 residues. From germline, CDR1 is KGHSH and CDR2 LQKENI. Trimming removed 3 bases from V and 7 bases from J; junction bases left unmatched: 3. The CDR3 reads CASSPGQGTNSPLHF. In DNA form, the CDR3 reads TGTGCCAGCTCACCGGGACAGGGGACGAATTCACCCCTCCACTTT.

The chain recombines TRBV30 with TRBJ1-2; 12 bases map to TRBD1. V trimming: 3 bases; J trimming: 3 bases; junction bases outside the gene matches: 5. The CDR3 is 15 amino acids. The germline gives CDR1 GTSNPN, CDR2 SVGIG (reference sequence). Written as DNA, the CDR3 is TGTGCCTGGAGGCGGGGACAGGGGGCCCACTATGGCTACACCTTC. Protein product: CAWRRGQGAHYGYTF.

The chain joins TRBV28 to TRBJ1-2; TRBD1 aligns across 9 bases. The V and J ends lost 6 bases and 5 bases, in that order; junction bases with no gene match: 7. This CDR3 has 14 residues. Germline CDR1 and CDR2: MDHEN and SYDVKM. The CDR3 region has the DNA TGTGCCAGCAGCTGGGGACAGGGAAGATATGGCTACACCTTC. Protein product: CASSWGQGRYGYTF.

The CDR3 region is CASSQVPGEQFF. The CDR3 DNA follows: TGTGCCAGCAGCCAAGTTCCGGGAGAGCAGTTCTTC. V usage is TRBV4-2 and J usage is TRBJ2-1, with a weak D call TRBD2 (5 bases). The V and J ends lost 1 base and 10 bases respectively, with 8 bases between them. The CDR3 has 12 residues. Germline CDR1 is LGHNA and CDR2 is YNFKEQ.

This clone appeared a few times. V and J are TRBV28 and TRBJ1-1, with D maybe TRBD1 (6 bases). Trimming took off 10 bases at V and 1 base at J, with 13 bases between the two ends. Germline-derived CDR1 and CDR2 are MDHEN and SYDVKM. CDR3 length: 13 residues. The CDR3 region is CAIATGTNTEAFF. CDR3 nucleotides: TGTGCCATCGCGACAGGAACGAACACTGAAGCTTTCTTT.

This clone was picked up one time. V gene TRBV28 combines with J gene TRBJ1-5, with 9 bases aligning to TRBD1. This CDR3 has 16 amino acids. J lost 1 base, V lost 4 bases, and 5 bases had no gene match. Germline V lookup: CDR1 MDHEN, CDR2 SYDVKM. CDR3 sequence: CASSSRQGGSNQPQHF. In DNA form, the CDR3 reads TGTGCCAGCAGTTCGAGACAGGGGGGCAGCAATCAGCCCCAGCATTTT.

The V call is TRBV7-3, the J call TRBJ2-5; 7 bases are a match to TRBD2. Trimming removed 5 bases from V and 5 bases from J; junction bases left unmatched: 8. CDR1 and CDR2 from the germline V gene are SGHTA and FQGTGA. The CDR3 extends over 14 amino acids. CDR3: CASSPGGGGETQYF. The CDR3 DNA sequence: TGTGCCAGCAGCCCCGGCGGGGGTGGGGAGACCCAGTACTTC.

The CDR3 is CASSAITAGNTIYF. Written as DNA, the CDR3 is TGTGCCAGTAGTGCGATAACGGCTGGAAACACCATATATTTT. The chain links TRBV19 to TRBJ1-3, with no clear D. The CDR3 extends over 14 amino acids. Germline V CDR1 and CDR2: LNHDA, SQIVND (reference sequence). Trimming stripped 5 bases from V and 2 bases from J, with 10 bases between.

This rearrangement joins TRBV19 to TRBJ2-1; 11 positions agree with TRBD2. Germline V gene lookup returns CDR1 LNHDA and CDR2 SQIVND (reference sequence). The CDR3 sequence is 18 residues long. After removal of 3 bases from V and 1 base from J, the junction contained 8 bases not matched to a gene. CDR3 sequence (DNA): TGTGCCAGTAGTATCCACCCTAGCGGGGGGACGTCCTACAATGAGCAGTTCTTC. It yields the protein CASSIHPSGGTSYNEQFF.

J is TRBJ1-1 and V is TRBV30, with TRBD1 as a possible D gene (5 bases). The ends were cut back, 7 bases at V and 0 bases at J, with 15 bases in the middle. The CDR3 loop spans 14 amino acids. The germline V gene encodes CDR1 GTSNPN and CDR2 SVGIG (reference sequence). DNA for the CDR3: TGTGCCTCCAAACGACAGCAAATGAACACTGAAGCTTTCTTT. Protein product: CASKRQQMNTEAFF.

J is TRBJ1-1 and V is TRBV5-1; D is unresolved. V was clipped by 6 bases and J by 6 bases, with 9 bases between them. Germline-derived CDR1 and CDR2 are SGHRS and YFSETQ. CDR3 length: 11 amino acids. As DNA, the CDR3 is TGCGCCAGCATCCTGGGAGCTGAAGCTTTCTTT. It yields the protein CASILGAEAFF.

V is TRBV28 and J is TRBJ2-3, with TRBD2 identical over 7 bases. The CDR3 extends over 14 amino acids. Germline CDR1 is MDHEN and CDR2 is SYDVKM. The V gene end was trimmed by 5 bases and the J gene end by 4 bases; junction bases not matched to a gene: 6. The CDR3 DNA reads as TGTGCCAGCAGTCCCGGGGGGAAGGCAGATACGCAGTATTTT. It is translated as CASSPGGKADTQYF.

This chain uses TRBV6-6 with TRBJ2-7; 7 nucleotides match TRBD1. Looked up from germline, CDR1 is MNHNY and CDR2 is SVGAGI (reference sequence). The CDR3 extends over 14 amino acids. Trimming at V came to 5 bases and at J to 5 bases, leaving 9 bases not matched to a gene. The chain's CDR3 is CASSRRDRENEQYF. DNA for the CDR3: TGTGCCAGCAGTCGCCGGGACAGAGAAAACGAGCAGTACTTC.

V usage is TRBV2 and J usage is TRBJ1-6, with a possible D match to TRBD1 (5 bases). Trimming left V 3 bases short and J 7 bases short, with 13 bases between. This CDR3 has 15 residues. Germline values: CDR1 SNHLY, CDR2 FYNNEI. The DNA for the CDR3 is TGTGCCAGCAGTGATCATGGGACTGAGAATTCACCCCTCCACTTT. This translates into CASSDHGTENSPLHF. Full variable domain (outside the CDR3, taken from reference TRBV2 and TRBJ1-6): EPEVTQTPSHQVTQMGQEVILRCVPISNHLYFYWYRQILGQKVEFLVSFYNNEISEKSEIFDDQFSVERPDGSNFTLKIRSTKLEDSAMYFCASSDHGTENSPLHFGNGTRLTVT.

The chain couples TRBV19 to TRBJ1-3, with TRBD1 matching over 8 bases. The ends lost 5 bases at V and 4 bases at J; junction bases unmatched: 7. The CDR3 covers 15 residues. Per the germline V gene, CDR1 is LNHDA and CDR2 is SQIVND (reference sequence). The CDR3 reads CASSPGQGWGNTIYF. The CDR3 DNA reads as TGTGCCAGTAGTCCCGGACAGGGATGGGGAAACACCATATATTTT.

CDR3 DNA: TGCGCCAGCAGCTTGGCGGGGGGCACCGGGGAGCTGTTTTTT. Translation gives CASSLAGGTGELFF. The rearrangement uses TRBV5-1 and TRBJ2-2, with TRBD2 matching 7 bases. V lost 0 bases, J lost 4 bases, and 0 bases stayed unmatched. The V gene's germline CDR1 is SGHRS and CDR2 YFSETQ. This CDR3 has 14 residues.

The chain recombines TRBV30 with TRBJ2-6; D gene ambiguous. V gave up 5 bases and J gave up 2 bases, with 13 bases separating them. Looked up from germline, CDR1 is GTSNPN and CDR2 is SVGIG (reference sequence). CDR3 length equals 15 residues. CDR3 residues: CAWDSLRAGANVLTF. CDR3 nucleotide sequence: TGTGCCTGGGACTCATTACGGGCTGGGGCCAACGTCCTGACTTTC.

In its sample, this clone was seen once. The chain carries TRBV5-1 and TRBJ2-1, with 12 bases identical to TRBD2. Trimming took 0 bases from V and 5 from J; bases not matched to a gene: 12. CDR1 and CDR2 from the germline V gene are SGHRS and YFSETQ. The CDR3 is 19 residues long. The CDR3 bases are TGCGCCAGCAGCTTGGTATCTGGGCTAGCGGGAGGGCCTCACAATGAGCAGTTCTTC. Its protein is CASSLVSGLAGGPHNEQFF.

This clone occurred once. The chain combines TRBV4-1 with TRBJ1-2; D might be TRBD1 (5 bases). Germline V gives CDR1 MGHRA, CDR2 YSYEKL. CDR3 length: 17 residues. V was cut by 2 bases and J by 4 bases, with 20 bases left in between. The CDR3 sequence is CASSQTPAQAYTYGYTF. DNA for the CDR3: TGCGCCAGCAGCCAAACCCCGGCACAGGCGTATACCTATGGCTACACCTTC.

V and J are TRBV28 and TRBJ2-2, with 7 bases aligning to TRBD1. The CDR3 has 14 amino acids. Per the germline V gene, CDR1 is MDHEN and CDR2 is SYDVKM. Losses at the gene ends were 7 bases for V and 5 bases for J; bases not matched to a gene: 7. CDR3: CASIPTGKTGELFF. The CDR3 DNA follows: TGTGCCAGCATCCCGACAGGGAAAACCGGGGAGCTGTTTTTT.

J is TRBJ1-2 and V is TRBV5-1; 7 nucleotides line up with TRBD1. The J segment lost 6 bases and the V segment lost 4 bases, leaving 12 bases of the junction unmatched. This CDR3 comprises 15 residues. Germline V CDR1 and CDR2: SGHRS, YFSETQ. CDR3 DNA sequence: TGCGCCAGCAGCCCTCGACAGGGCGGTTCAAATGGCTACACCTTC. Its protein product is CASSPRQGGSNGYTF.